Shown below are 29 T cell receptor beta chains from a single sample sequenced in a study of blood T cell repertoires in COVID-19. Only in-frame clones appear in the TCRdb table, and some are missing; sequencing was by immunoSEQ multiplex PCR. The table has 100,000 to 120,000 clones, approximately 72% seen once. The sample comprised peripheral blood. These receptor sequences come from a woman aged 70 to 79 with acute or convalescent COVID-19.

This chain joins TRBV5-4 and TRBJ2-7; TRBD1 might be the D (6 bases). Trimming took off 2 bases at V and 2 bases at J, with 11 bases between the two ends. CDR3 length: 14 amino acids. Germline assignment: CDR1 SGHNT and CDR2 YYREEE (reference sequence). CDR3 protein: CASSFIDRTYEQYF. The DNA for the CDR3 is TGTGCCAGCAGCTTTATCGACAGGACCTACGAGCAGTACTTC.

This chain uses TRBV18 with TRBJ1-1; D is perhaps TRBD1 (5 bases). The V gene's germline CDR1 is KGHSH and CDR2 LQKENI. Trimming left V 3 bases short and J 9 bases short, with 14 bases between. CDR3 length: 13 amino acids. The CDR3 reads CASSPGGEGKAFF. The CDR3 coding sequence is TGTGCCAGCTCACCGGGAGGGGAGGGTAAAGCTTTCTTT.

The chain couples TRBV6-5 to TRBJ2-7; 8 nucleotides agree with TRBD1. Germline V gene sequence: CDR1 MNHEY, CDR2 SVGAGI. The CDR3 consists of 16 residues. The trim removed 2 bases at V and 5 bases at J, leaving 11 bases unmatched. The CDR3: CASSYPDGQGGNEQYF. CDR3 bases: TGTGCCAGCAGTTACCCGGATGGACAGGGAGGAAACGAGCAGTACTTC.

This clone came up a few times. The J gene is TRBJ2-3, the V gene TRBV29-1; the D is unclear. CDR3 size: 13 residues. Germline V gene sequence: CDR1 SQVTM, CDR2 ANQGSEA. Here the CDR3 reads CSYAQTITDTQYF. For the CDR3, the DNA is TGCAGTTACGCCCAGACAATCACAGATACGCAGTATTTT.

In this sample, this clone turned up once. The chain has TRBV29-1 and TRBJ2-3, with D unclear. Between the trimmed V and J ends, which lost 3 bases and 1 base, there was a span of 5 bases. Per the germline V gene, CDR1 is SQVTM and CDR2 is ANQGSEA. This CDR3 contains 12 residues. CDR3 region: CSVDRGTDTQYF. In DNA, the CDR3 is TGCAGCGTTGATCGGGGCACAGATACGCAGTATTTT.

The chain is built from TRBV2 and TRBJ2-2, with TRBD1 identical over 7 bases. This CDR3 has 13 residues. The germline gives CDR1 SNHLY, CDR2 FYNNEI. Trimming removed 5 bases from V and 8 bases from J; junction bases left unmatched: 5. The CDR3 nucleotides read TGTGCCAGCAGTCTGACAGGGTTTGGGGAGCTGTTTTTT. This sequence encodes CASSLTGFGELFF.

J is TRBJ2-5 and V is TRBV11-2, with 8 bases matching TRBD2. J gave up 4 bases and V 1 base, and 8 bases lay outside the gene matches. Per germline, CDR1 SGHAT and CDR2 FQNNGV. CDR3 length equals 16 residues. The CDR3 here is CASSLGTSPNVETQYF. The CDR3, as DNA: TGTGCCAGCAGCTTAGGGACTAGCCCGAACGTAGAGACCCAGTACTTC.

V is TRBV30 and J is TRBJ1-6; 8 bases are a match to TRBD1. After removal of 3 bases from V and 7 bases from J, the junction contained 5 bases not matched to a gene. This CDR3 region has 14 residues. Germline assignment: CDR1 GTSNPN and CDR2 SVGIG (reference sequence). The CDR3 spells CAWRRDRTNSPLHF. The CDR3 DNA follows: TGTGCCTGGAGGCGGGACAGGACGAATTCACCCCTCCACTTT.

The chain joins TRBV7-9 to TRBJ1-2; TRBD1 matches 7 bases. Looked up from germline, CDR1 is SEHNR and CDR2 is FQNEAQ (reference sequence). V was pared by 5 bases and J by 8 bases, with 8 bases of the junction left unmatched. CDR3 length equals 13 residues. The CDR3 DNA sequence: TGTGCCAGCAGCCCACAGGGGATAGACGGCTACACCTTC. Translating it yields CASSPQGIDGYTF. Full variable domain (remainder filled in from reference TRBV7-9 and TRBJ1-2): DTGVSQNPRHKITKRGQNVTFRCDPISEHNRLYWYRQTLGQGPEFLTYFQNEAQLEKSRLLSDRFSAERPKGSFSTLEIQRTEQGDSAMYLCASSPQGIDGYTFGSGTRLTVV.

The genes are TRBV6-5 and TRBJ1-1; the D is unclear. CDR1 MNHEY and CDR2 SVGAGI come from the germline V gene. The CDR3 runs to 14 residues. V lost 6 bases, J lost 3 bases, and 14 bases lay in between. The CDR3: CASSNGRLYTEAFF. CDR3 bases: TGTGCCAGCAGCAACGGGCGACTATACACTGAAGCTTTCTTT.

This clone was recorded only once. The chain combines TRBV5-1 with TRBJ2-1; 7 bases agree with TRBD1. The J segment lost 7 bases and the V segment lost 0 bases, leaving 4 bases of the junction unmatched. CDR3 length: 14 residues. The germline V gene encodes CDR1 SGHRS and CDR2 YFSETQ. In DNA, the CDR3 is TGCGCCAGCAGCTTGGCGTCACAGGGGAATGAGCAGTTCTTC. Its protein product is CASSLASQGNEQFF. Filled out from reference TRBV5-1 and TRBJ2-1, the complete variable domain reads KAGVTQTPRYLIKTRGQQVTLSCSPISGHRSVSWYQQTPGQGLQFLFEYFSETQRNKGNFPGRFSGRQFSNSRSEMNVSTLELGDSALYLCASSLASQGNEQFFGPGTRLTVL.

The chain carries TRBV30 and TRBJ1-3; unclear D gene. Germline V gives CDR1 GTSNPN, CDR2 SVGIG (reference sequence). Trimming pared 1 base from V and 9 bases from J, leaving 7 bases between. This CDR3 spans 11 amino acids. In DNA form, the CDR3 reads TGTGCCTGGAGTGCCATTAGCACCATATATTTT. Its protein product is CAWSAISTIYF. The full variable domain, rest sourced from reference TRBV30 and TRBJ1-3, is SQTIHQWPATLVQPVGSPLSLECTVEGTSNPNLYWYRQAAGRGLQLLFYSVGIGQISSEVPQNLSASRPQDRQFILSSKKLLLSDSGFYLCAWSAISTIYFGEGSWLTVV.

J is TRBJ1-1 and V is TRBV13; D remains ambiguous. V was clipped by 0 bases and J by 7 bases, with 6 bases between them. CDR3 size: 12 residues. CDR1 and CDR2 from the germline V gene are PRHDT and FYEKMQ (reference sequence). In DNA form, the CDR3 reads TGTGCCAGCAGCTTAGGGGTGAGTGAAGCTTTCTTT. Translation: CASSLGVSEAFF.

This clone was counted once. The gene calls are TRBV6-5 and TRBJ2-2; perhaps TRBD1 as D (5 bases). V was pared by 0 bases and J by 6 bases, with 11 bases between. This CDR3 comprises 15 residues. CDR1 and CDR2 from the germline V gene are MNHEY and SVGAGI. The CDR3 loop reads CASSYSAGLAGELFF. The CDR3 DNA reads as TGTGCCAGCAGTTACTCGGCAGGGTTGGCCGGGGAGCTGTTTTTT.

The chain uses TRBV6-5 and TRBJ1-1, with unresolved D. The length of the CDR3 is 15 residues. Per the germline V gene, CDR1 is MNHEY and CDR2 is SVGAGI. The V gene lost 4 bases and the J gene lost 0 bases, with 12 bases spanning the gap. The CDR3 DNA follows: TGTGCCAGCAGTTCGGACGGGAACTTGAACACTGAAGCTTTCTTT. It yields the protein CASSSDGNLNTEAFF.

This chain uses TRBV5-1 with TRBJ1-1; possibly TRBD1 for D (6 bases). This CDR3 has 15 residues. CDR1 and CDR2 (germline): SGHRS, YFSETQ. Trimming pared 4 bases from V and 2 bases from J, leaving 15 bases between. CDR3 loop: CASSPFSGGNTEAFF. CDR3 DNA: TGCGCCAGCAGCCCGTTCTCGGGGGGCAACACTGAAGCTTTCTTT.

Concerning this clone itself: Other DNA sequences in the sample encode the same CDR3. The V and J genes are TRBV5-1 and TRBJ2-5; 8 bases fit TRBD1. J gave up 1 base and V 1 base, and 0 bases lay outside the gene matches. Germline lookup yields CDR1 SGHRS and CDR2 YFSETQ. There are 14 residues in the CDR3. The CDR3 sequence: CASSLTGGQETQYF. The CDR3, as DNA: TGCGCCAGCAGCTTGACAGGGGGCCAAGAGACCCAGTACTTC. The full variable domain, its missing parts supplied by reference TRBV5-1 and TRBJ2-5, is KAGVTQTPRYLIKTRGQQVTLSCSPISGHRSVSWYQQTPGQGLQFLFEYFSETQRNKGNFPGRFSGRQFSNSRSEMNVSTLELGDSALYLCASSLTGGQETQYFGPGTRLLVL.

J is TRBJ2-7 and V is TRBV10-2; TRBD1 might be the D (5 bases). The germline V and J ends were trimmed by 9 bases and 2 bases, with 17 bases remaining between them. The CDR3 contains 14 residues. CDR1 WSHSY and CDR2 SAAADI come from the germline V gene. DNA for the CDR3: TGCGCCAGTCTCCAGGGCAGGACCCCCTACGAGCAGTACTTC. Protein: CASLQGRTPYEQYF.

The V call is TRBV6-1, the J call TRBJ2-2; no clear D gene. Per germline, CDR1 MNHNS and CDR2 SASEGT. The ends were cut back, 1 base at V and 7 bases at J, with 4 bases in the middle. The CDR3 has 12 amino acids. The CDR3: CASSEVLGELFF. The DNA for the CDR3 is TGTGCCAGCAGTGAAGTCCTCGGGGAGCTGTTTTTT.

The J gene is TRBJ1-1, the V gene TRBV13; D gene ambiguous. The CDR3 has 16 amino acids. From germline, CDR1 is PRHDT and CDR2 FYEKMQ (reference sequence). With 0 bases removed from V and 1 base from J, the gap between germline ends came to 12 bases. CDR3 DNA: TGTGCCAGCAGCTTAGGGCGGCCGGTTTCGAACACTGAAGCTTTCTTT. Translation: CASSLGRPVSNTEAFF.

DNA for the CDR3: TGTGCCAGCAGCGTCCTGAGTTCAGGTTATGGCTACACCTTC. It yields the protein CASSVLSSGYGYTF. The chain recombines TRBV11-2 with TRBJ1-2, with unresolved D. Trimming shortened V by 5 bases and J by 5 bases, and 15 bases separated the two germline ends. CDR1 is SGHAT, CDR2 FQNNGV, per germline. The length of the CDR3 is 14 residues.

The rearrangement uses TRBV28 and TRBJ1-6; perhaps TRBD1 as D (5 bases). The ends were cut back, 4 bases at V and 8 bases at J, with 15 bases in the middle. Germline V CDR1 and CDR2: MDHEN, SYDVKM. The CDR3 is made up of 15 amino acids. Here the CDR3 reads CASSSPGMSYSPLHF. The CDR3 nucleotides are TGTGCCAGCAGTTCACCAGGGATGTCGTATTCACCCCTCCACTTT.

The chain carries TRBV9 and TRBJ1-1, with no clear D. This CDR3 has 13 residues. The V and J ends lost 0 bases and 3 bases respectively, with 6 bases between them. The germline V gene encodes CDR1 SGDLS and CDR2 YYNGEE. The CDR3 sequence: CASSVEEDTEAFF. The CDR3 DNA reads as TGTGCCAGCAGCGTAGAGGAGGACACTGAAGCTTTCTTT.

The V gene is TRBV29-1, the J gene TRBJ1-2; D is perhaps TRBD1 (6 bases). V was pared by 4 bases and J by 7 bases, with 10 bases between. This CDR3 is built from 11 residues. Germline-derived CDR1 and CDR2 are SQVTM and ANQGSEA. The CDR3 here is CSVATGIGYTF. CDR3 coding DNA: TGCAGCGTTGCAACAGGGATTGGCTACACCTTC.

The rearrangement links TRBV30 to TRBJ1-5, with a possible D match to TRBD1 (5 bases). Germline V gives CDR1 GTSNPN, CDR2 SVGIG (reference sequence). Trimming removed 0 bases from V and 10 bases from J, with 16 bases in between. The CDR3 covers 14 residues. CDR3 loop: CAWSVQAAVRPQHF. CDR3 in DNA: TGTGCCTGGAGTGTACAGGCGGCCGTCCGACCCCAGCATTTT.

The chain employs TRBV12-5 and TRBJ2-2, with a tentative D call TRBD1 (6 bases). Trimming shortened V by 8 bases and J by 3 bases, and 13 bases separated the two germline ends. CDR1 and CDR2 (germline): LGHNT, FRNRAP. The length of the CDR3 is 14 residues. CDR3 loop: CASSSGQHTGELFF. The CDR3, as DNA: TGTGCTAGTAGTTCTGGACAGCACACCGGGGAGCTGTTTTTT. The entire variable domain, with the rest obtained from reference TRBV12-5 and TRBJ2-2, is as follows: DARVTQTPRHKVTEMGQEVTMRCQPILGHNTVFWYRQTMMQGLELLAYFRNRAPLDDSGMPKDRFSAEMPDATLATLKIQPSEPRDSAVYFCASSSGQHTGELFFGEGSRLTVL.

The table lists this clone with a count of one. The J gene is TRBJ1-6, the V gene TRBV9, with a weak D call TRBD1 (5 bases). Looked up from germline, CDR1 is SGDLS and CDR2 is YYNGEE. The CDR3 covers 15 residues. V was pared by 0 bases and J by 1 base, with 5 bases between. The CDR3 sequence: CASSVEGSYNSPLHF. In DNA form, the CDR3 reads TGTGCCAGCAGCGTAGAGGGGTCCTATAATTCACCCCTCCACTTT.

This chain joins TRBV19 and TRBJ2-3; 9 bases map to TRBD2. The CDR3 covers 15 residues. From germline, CDR1 is LNHDA and CDR2 SQIVND (reference sequence). J lost 7 bases, V lost 0 bases, and 5 bases had no gene match. The CDR3 is CASSIDRGGGNTQYF. In DNA, the CDR3 is TGTGCCAGTAGTATAGATCGCGGGGGGGGCAATACGCAGTATTTT.

This chain joins TRBV15 and TRBJ2-2; 11 bases align to TRBD1. Trimming at V came to 4 bases and at J to 6 bases, leaving 10 bases not matched to a gene. Per the germline V gene, CDR1 is LNHNV and CDR2 is YYDKDF (reference sequence). The CDR3 loop spans 17 amino acids. CDR3 DNA: TGTGCCACCAGCAACGCCCGGACAGGGGGCCTGCCCGGGGAGCTGTTTTTT. This gives the protein CATSNARTGGLPGELFF.